Listed below are T cell receptor beta chains from one sample, sequenced in a study of blood T cell repertoires in COVID-19. TCRdb's copy holds only in-frame clones and misses some; the assay was immunoSEQ multiplex PCR. This table holds about 50,000 clones, more than 75% found once. The specimen was peripheral blood. The receptors were gathered from a man aged 50-60 years with active COVID-19. CDR3s include the opening cysteine and the closing phenylalanine or tryptophan. A D gene is named only where the DNA matches it firmly. Where a row states a size, it is once, few, many or the class of an expanded clone; other rows omit it.

cdr3_nt: TGTGCCAGCAGTTATGAGGGACTAGCAACCCGTACGCAGTATTTT
cdr3_aa: CASSYEGLATRTQYF
j_call: TRBJ2-3
v_call: TRBV6-2/TRBV6-3
clone_size: NA
d_call: TRBD2

cdr3_nt: TGCGCCAGCAGCTTGACAGGGTCGGATGAAAAACTGTTTTTT
cdr3_aa: CASSLTGSDEKLFF
j_call: TRBJ1-4
v_call: TRBV5-1
clone_size: NA
d_call: NA

cdr3_nt: TGTGCCAGCAGTTACAGCGGGAGTGCAGATACGCAGTATTTT
cdr3_aa: CASSYSGSADTQYF
j_call: TRBJ2-3
v_call: TRBV6-6
clone_size: NA
d_call: TRBD2

cdr3_nt: TGCGCCAGCAGTAACCCGCAAACGGGGGGCGCAGATACGCAGTATTTT
cdr3_aa: CASSNPQTGGADTQYF
j_call: TRBJ2-3
v_call: TRBV10-2
clone_size: NA
d_call: NA

cdr3_nt: TGTGCCAGCAGTTTATCGACAGGGAATTCCTACGAGCAGTACTTC
cdr3_aa: CASSLSTGNSYEQYF
j_call: TRBJ2-7
v_call: TRBV27
clone_size: NA
d_call: TRBD1

cdr3_nt: TGTGCCAGCAAACGGACTAGCGGGAGTCGGGAGACCCAGTACTTC
cdr3_aa: CASKRTSGSRETQYF
j_call: TRBJ2-5
v_call: TRBV28
clone_size: once
d_call: TRBD2

cdr3_nt: TGTGCCTGGAGTGTACTAAGGGGGGGCGGACAGGGGAACACCGGGGAGCTGTTTTTT
cdr3_aa: CAWSVLRGGGQGNTGELFF
j_call: TRBJ2-2
v_call: TRBV30
clone_size: NA
d_call: NA

cdr3_nt: TGTGCCAGCAGCGCCTCGACAGGGGGCAGCGCCTACGAGCAGTACTTC
cdr3_aa: CASSASTGGSAYEQYF
j_call: TRBJ2-7
v_call: TRBV9
clone_size: NA
d_call: TRBD1

cdr3_nt: TGTGCCAGCAGTTTATCTTTTGGCGGATTGGGGCCTGATACGCAGTATTTT
cdr3_aa: CASSLSFGGLGPDTQYF
j_call: TRBJ2-3
v_call: TRBV27
clone_size: NA
d_call: NA

cdr3_nt: TGTGCCAGCAAGAGGTTCCACGAGCAGTACTTC
cdr3_aa: CASKRFHEQYF
j_call: TRBJ2-7
v_call: TRBV5-5
clone_size: NA
d_call: NA

cdr3_nt: TGTGCCAGCAGCCAGGGACAGGGGAAAGGAAACACCATATATTTT
cdr3_aa: CASSQGQGKGNTIYF
j_call: TRBJ1-3
v_call: TRBV3-1/TRBV3-2
clone_size: few
d_call: TRBD1

cdr3_nt: TGTGCCAGCAGTGATCCCTCAGGGGCTGGGGCCAACGTCCTGACTTTC
cdr3_aa: CASSDPSGAGANVLTF
j_call: TRBJ2-6
v_call: TRBV25-1
clone_size: NA
d_call: NA

cdr3_nt: TGCAGTGCTATCGGTTCCTACGAGCAGTACTTC
cdr3_aa: CSAIGSYEQYF
j_call: TRBJ2-7
v_call: TRBV20-1
clone_size: NA
d_call: NA

cdr3_nt: TGTGCCTGGAGTGGGACCCCCGCGGCGGGAGGTCGGGGCAATGAGCAGTTCTTC
cdr3_aa: CAWSGTPAAGGRGNEQFF
j_call: TRBJ2-1
v_call: TRBV30
clone_size: NA
d_call: TRBD2

cdr3_nt: TGTGCCAGCAGCCTGGGACAGGGCCGTAACAATGAGCAGTTCTTC
cdr3_aa: CASSLGQGRNNEQFF
j_call: TRBJ2-1
v_call: TRBV16
clone_size: NA
d_call: TRBD1

cdr3_nt: TGTGCCAGCAGTACAGGGGTGGGCGAAAAACTGTTTTTT
cdr3_aa: CASSTGVGEKLFF
j_call: TRBJ1-4
v_call: TRBV6-5
clone_size: NA
d_call: TRBD1

cdr3_nt: TGTGCCAGCAGCCCGGGACAGGGCTCCTACGAGCAGTACTTC
cdr3_aa: CASSPGQGSYEQYF
j_call: TRBJ2-7
v_call: TRBV11-3
clone_size: NA
d_call: TRBD1